This passage covers 27 T cell receptor beta chains from one sample sequenced in a study of tumor-infiltrating lymphocytes in primary liver carcinoma (dated by TCRdb to 2017 to 2019). Sequencing used an Illumina HiSeq 2500. Starting from 500 to 650 ng total RNA, TCRbeta-specific cDNA was produced by reverse transcription with a constant-region primer and ProtoScript II reverse transcriptase. Construction of the TCRbeta libraries relied on three nested rounds of multiplex PCR, following a slightly modified ARM-PCR procedure. Each of the first two PCR rounds ran for about 10 cycles and used multiplex TRBV1-TRBV30 forward primers together with a Cbeta reverse primer. TCRdb passed the public sequencing reads through fastp at Q25 and MiXCR, retaining productive beta sequences. Rows with one shared CDR3 protein collapse into an entry with the most common genes and DNA. The sample table lists roughly 70,000 distinct CDR3 sequences, around 69% of them with a count of one. The leading ten clones occupy less than 45% of the sample.

Total RNA and DNA were co-extracted without cell sorting from 20-30 mg of bulk tissue using the AllPrep DNA/RNA mini kit. The sample taken for sequencing was liver tumor tissue from sampling region 4. The cell subset or site label, as the study defines it: tumor region T4, right-lateral pole. Receptors originate from a man aged 35 to 55 with primary liver carcinoma and hepatitis B virus infection.

In the case of this clonotype: With a much larger clone just one base away, this may be a read error. The chain has TRBV7-2 and TRBJ2-7, with unresolved D. CDR1 and CDR2 (germline): SGHTA, FQGNSA. The V gene lost 6 bases and the J gene lost 3 bases, with 18 bases spanning the gap. The CDR3 has 15 amino acids. Written as DNA, the CDR3 is TGTGCCAGCAGTGACGGACCCAAACTGATCTACGAGCAGTACTTC. This gives the protein CASSDGPKLIYEQYF.

The chain is built from TRBV5-5 and TRBJ1-1; no definite D call. Per the germline V gene, CDR1 is SGHKS and CDR2 is YYEKEE (reference sequence). The CDR3 is 15 residues long. V shed 0 bases and J shed 1 base, with 10 bases lying between them. CDR3 nucleotide sequence: TGTGCCAGCAGCTTGGGCGGGCGGTCGAACACTGAAGCTTTCTTT. It translates to CASSLGGRSNTEAFF.

Details on this clonotype: At one boundary the junction diverges from the germline segment, which might be a read error. The rearrangement joins TRBV29-1 to TRBJ1-4; no clear D gene. This CDR3 has 13 amino acids. CDR1 is SQVTM, CDR2 ANQGSEA, per germline. In DNA form, the CDR3 reads TGCAGCGTTGACGGAGGGATGAGTGAAAGACTGTTTTTT. Protein sequence: CSVDGGMSERLFF.

The rearrangement links TRBV29-1 to TRBJ2-7, with TRBD2 matching 8 bases. The CDR3 runs to 12 residues. With V trimmed by 8 bases and J by 2 bases, 5 bases remained unmatched. Looked up from germline, CDR1 is SQVTM and CDR2 is ANQGSEA. CDR3 in DNA: TGCAGCCCCCGGGGGGGTGCCTACGAGCAGTACTTC. This encodes CSPRGGAYEQYF.

Ten or more counts support this clonotype. Being one base from a much bigger clone, this may be a read error. The V and J genes are TRBV29-1 and TRBJ2-7; no definite D call. There are 12 residues in the CDR3. Germline CDR1 and CDR2: SQVTM and ANQGSEA. In DNA form, the CDR3 reads TGCGGCGTTGGTCTCTATTCCTACGAGCAGTACTTC. Translation: CGVGLYSYEQYF.

For this clonotype: Since no conserved phenylalanine or tryptophan closes the CDR3, a read error is the likely cause. The V gene is TRBV4-3, the J gene TRBJ1-2; TRBD1 aligns across 9 bases. CDR1 and CDR2 (germline): LGHNA, YSLEER. The CDR3 consists of 15 residues. CDR3 protein: CASSQDRGALYGYTL. DNA for the CDR3: TGCGCCAGTAGCCAAGACAGGGGGGCACTATATGGCTACACCTTG.

Regarding this clonotype: A single base separates this from a much larger clone, so it may be a read error. The CDR3 bases are TGTGCCAGCAGTTCCGCGGGACTAGCGGGAGGGGAGCAGTTTTTT. Translating gives CASSSAGLAGGEQFF. The gene calls are TRBV6-5 and TRBJ2-2; 16 bases are shared with TRBD2. This CDR3 is built from 15 residues. Germline V gene data show CDR1 as MNHEY and CDR2 as SVGAGI.

Notes on this clonotype: The junction departs from germline at one end; a sequencing error may be responsible. The chain employs TRBV11-2 and TRBJ2-2, with TRBD2 as a possible D gene (6 bases). Germline V gene data show CDR1 as SGHAT and CDR2 as FQNNGV. The CDR3 runs to 17 residues. CDR3 region: CVSSLAFGGANTGELLF. The DNA for the CDR3 is TGTGTCAGCAGTTTAGCATTCGGAGGGGCGAACACCGGGGAGCTGCTTTTT.

Regarding this clonotype: The junction departs from the called germline gene at one end, perhaps through a read error. This sequence joins TRBV28 and TRBJ2-7, with TRBD2 matching over 12 bases. This CDR3 spans 20 amino acids. Looked up from germline, CDR1 is MDHEN and CDR2 is SYDVKM. CDR3 protein: CASSSTTSGSPPCRPYEQYF. CDR3 coding DNA: TGTGCCAGTAGTTCGACGACTAGCGGGAGTCCCCCATGCCGCCCCTACGAGCAGTACTTC.

The CDR3 is CASSPSSIKGTGRETQYF. The CDR3 DNA sequence: TGTGCCAGTAGCCCTAGCTCAATCAAGGGTACTGGGCGGGAGACCCAGTACTTC. The chain has TRBV11-2 and TRBJ2-5, with D perhaps TRBD2 (5 bases). Germline assignment: CDR1 SGHAT and CDR2 FQNNGV. The CDR3 runs 18 residues. Trimming took off 9 bases at V and 5 bases at J, with 31 bases between the two ends.

The rearrangement joins TRBV4-3 to TRBJ2-3; 11 bases are shared with TRBD2. The germline V gene encodes CDR1 LGHNA and CDR2 YSLEER. The CDR3 spans 19 residues. Germline trimming cut 0 bases from V and 6 bases from J; bases unmatched to any gene: 14. The CDR3 DNA reads as TGCGCCAGCAGCCAAGATGTTGACCGGGCTAGCGGGAGGTGGGATACGCAGTATTTT. Protein product: CASSQDVDRASGRWDTQYF.

Of note for this clonotype: Without the conserved terminal phenylalanine or tryptophan, this CDR3 likely stems from a read error. J is TRBJ1-2 and V is TRBV5-1, with no clear D. The CDR3 runs 13 residues. V shed 5 bases and J shed 9 bases, with 17 bases lying between them. Germline V gene sequence: CDR1 SGHRS, CDR2 YFSETQ. The CDR3 loop reads CASSSTNAISYTL. The CDR3 DNA reads as TGCGCCAGCAGTTCGACCAATGCTATCAGCTACACCTTA.

Remarks on this clonotype: A junction end diverges from the germline sequence, so it may reflect a read error. The chain joins TRBV7-9 to TRBJ2-2; weak D call: TRBD1 (6 bases). The germline V gene has CDR1 SEHNR and CDR2 FQNEAQ (reference sequence). The CDR3 is made up of 15 amino acids. The CDR3 here is CASSSTGSNTRELYF. CDR3 coding DNA: TGTGCCAGCAGTAGCACAGGGTCGAACACCAGGGAGCTGTATTTT.

As for this clonotype: This may arise from a read error, as a much more abundant clone is one base away. The V call is TRBV13, the J call TRBJ2-1; D is ambiguous. V was trimmed by 1 base and J by 4 bases, leaving 8 bases between them. Looked up from germline, CDR1 is PRHDT and CDR2 is FYEKMQ (reference sequence). CDR3 length: 14 residues. CDR3 in DNA: TGTGCCAGCAGCTTAGCGGAGAAGTACAATGAGCAGTTCTTC. It encodes CASSLAEKYNEQFF.

As to this clonotype: An end of the junction does not agree with germline; a read error may underlie this. V gene TRBV11-2 combines with J gene TRBJ2-2; D is unresolved. CDR1 and CDR2 (germline): SGHAT, FQNNGV. The CDR3 runs to 13 residues. The CDR3 here is CTSSLTDAGELFF. The CDR3 DNA reads TGTACCAGCAGCTTGACGGATGCCGGGGAGCTGTTTTTT.

This clonotype was picked up a small number of times. J is TRBJ2-2 and V is TRBV5-1; D not resolved. Trimming cost V 0 bases and J 3 bases, with 12 bases left between them. Germline CDR1 reads SGHRS; CDR2 reads YFSETQ. The CDR3 extends over 16 amino acids. CDR3 sequence: CASSLVAGVDTGELFF. The CDR3 nucleotides read TGCGCCAGCAGCTTGGTAGCTGGAGTTGACACCGGGGAGCTGTTTTTT.

Comment on this clonotype: Because it lacks the conserved phenylalanine or tryptophan at the end, this CDR3 is likely a read error. It is unclear where the CDR3 begins or ends on the DNA, so no DNA is shown, and the CDR3 is as TCRdb lists it. The chain employs TRBV4-2 and TRBJ2-1; TRBD2 is the table's D call and was not checked against the DNA. Germline CDR1 and CDR2: LGHNA and YNFKEQ. The CDR3 region is 14 residues in length, termini included. The chain's CDR3 is CASSLGHSDNEQLL.

This clonotype has more than one count but fewer than ten. A much more abundant neighbour one base away suggests this may be a read error. The V call is TRBV11-2, the J call TRBJ2-7; D assignment may be TRBD1 or TRBD2 (5 bases each). The CDR3 runs 16 residues. Trimming pared 4 bases from V and 5 bases from J, leaving 21 bases between. Germline V CDR1 and CDR2: SGHAT, FQNNGV. This chain's CDR3 is CASSSLGAITSDEQYF. In DNA form, the CDR3 reads TGTGCCAGCAGCTCTCTCGGGGCGATAACTTCCGACGAGCAGTACTTC.

The V call is TRBV11-2, the J call TRBJ2-3; TRBD2 is a possible D gene (5 bases). Trimming cost V 10 bases and J 3 bases, with 20 bases left between them. The CDR3 is made up of 15 amino acids. Germline lookup yields CDR1 SGHAT and CDR2 FQNNGV. Here the CDR3 DNA reads TGTGCCAATAGCTTTACTAGATCTAGGACAGATACGCAGTATTTT. This sequence encodes CANSFTRSRTDTQYF.

As to this clonotype: The junction does not match germline at one end; this may be a read error. The chain employs TRBV11-2 and TRBJ1-4; D ambiguous. The CDR3 spans 15 residues. Looked up from germline, CDR1 is SGHAT and CDR2 is FQNNGV. The CDR3 sequence is CASSLDGFANERLFF. The CDR3 nucleotides are TGTGCCAGCAGCTTAGACGGATTCGCTAATGAAAGACTGTTCTTT.

Turning to this clonotype: At one boundary the junction diverges from the germline segment, which might be a read error. The V call is TRBV5-1, the J call TRBJ2-2; D gene uncertain. CDR3 length: 16 amino acids. CDR1 and CDR2 (germline): SGHRS, YFSETQ. In DNA form, the CDR3 reads TGCTCCAGCAGCTTACATCACATGACGGACACCGGGGAGCTGTTTTTT. Encoded protein: CSSSLHHMTDTGELFF. Combining the CDR3 with reference TRBV5-1 and TRBJ2-2 gives the whole variable domain KAGVTQTPRYLIKTRGQQVTLSCSPISGHRSVSWYQQTPGQGLQFLFEYFSETQRNKGNFPGRFSGRQFSNSRSEMNVSTLELGDSALYLCSSSLHHMTDTGELFFGEGSRLTVL.

This clonotype was observed at least ten times. A read error may be the cause here, since a much bigger clone is one base away. V is TRBV12-3 or TRBV12-4 and J is TRBJ2-4; 15 bases match TRBD2. The CDR3 loop spans 14 amino acids. CDR3 nucleotides: TGTGTCAGCAGTCTCGGGACTAGCGGGAGGATTCAGTACTTC. It specifies CVSSLGTSGRIQYF.

With respect to this clonotype: The CDR3 end shows no conserved phenylalanine or tryptophan, and so a read error is likely. The limits of the CDR3 on the DNA are not certain, so only TCRdb's listed CDR3 is given. The V and J genes are TRBV11-3 and TRBJ2-7; the D call TRBD2 from the table was never checked on the DNA. The CDR3 region is 13 residues in length, termini included. Per germline, CDR1 SGHNT and CDR2 YENEEA. The chain's CDR3 is CASSLRPSGEQYI.

Concerning this clonotype itself: At one end, the junction sequence differs from germline, possibly due to a read error. The rearrangement uses TRBV5-4 and TRBJ2-3, with a weak D call TRBD2 (6 bases). The CDR3 is 15 residues long. Per germline, CDR1 SGHNT and CDR2 YYREEE (reference sequence). The CDR3 loop is CVSSLDGTGTDTQYF. In DNA form, the CDR3 reads TGTGTCAGCAGCTTGGACGGGACTGGCACAGATACGCAGTATTTT.

Concerning this clonotype: Without the conserved terminal phenylalanine or tryptophan, this CDR3 likely stems from a read error. Because the CDR3's place on the DNA is in doubt, the DNA is left out and the CDR3 is given as listed by TCRdb. The V gene is TRBV29-1, the J gene TRBJ2-5; the table names TRBD1, a call not compared with the DNA. Germline lookup yields CDR1 SQVTM and CDR2 ANQGSEA. The CDR3 is 12 residues long, ends included. The CDR3 protein is CGGMDSGETQCL.

The chain employs TRBV5-4 and TRBJ2-5; 10 positions agree with TRBD2. CDR3 length: 15 residues. The V gene end was trimmed by 3 bases and the J gene end by 2 bases; junction bases not matched to a gene: 4. Germline-derived CDR1 and CDR2 are SGHNT and YYREEE (reference sequence). The CDR3 reads CASSSTSGRQETQYF. The DNA of the CDR3 is TGTGCCAGCAGCTCGACTAGCGGGCGGCAAGAGACCCAGTACTTC. Full variable domain (missing parts from reference TRBV5-4 and TRBJ2-5): ETGVTQSPTHLIKTRGQQVTLRCSSQSGHNTVSWYQQALGQGPQFIFQYYREEENGRGNFPPRFSGLQFPNYSSELNVNALELDDSALYLCASSSTSGRQETQYFGPGTRLLVL.

A few counts support this clonotype. An end of the junction does not agree with germline; a read error may underlie this. The V gene is TRBV29-1, the J gene TRBJ1-1; D not resolved. The CDR3 covers 14 residues. Germline V lookup: CDR1 SQVTM, CDR2 ANQGSEA. The CDR3 spells CGVGQATFGTEAFF. The CDR3 DNA sequence: TGCGGCGTTGGGCAGGCGACGTTTGGTACAGAAGCTTTCTTT.